These 30 T cell receptor beta chains came from one sample sequenced in a study of shared clonotypes between healthy human individuals. This table comes from immunoSEQ multiplex PCR, and its TCRdb copy is limited to in-frame clones, with some not included. The sample consists of about 1.5 million clones, approximately 98% of them appearing once. Source material: naive CD4+ T cells sorted from blood. Subset described: CD45RA+ positively selected. These receptors all come from a man under 40 in good health.

The gene calls are TRBV10-3 and TRBJ2-3; 12 bases agree with TRBD2. There are 16 residues in the CDR3. V was clipped by 4 bases and J by 0 bases; unmatched bases: 2. Looked up from germline, CDR1 is ENHRY and CDR2 is SYGVKD. The CDR3 region is CAISVGLAGSTDTQYF. CDR3 DNA sequence: TGTGCCATCAGTGTGGGACTAGCGGGTAGCACAGATACGCAGTATTTT.

The rearrangement joins TRBV27 to TRBJ1-1; D perhaps matches TRBD1 (5 bases). The V gene lost 8 bases and the J gene lost 1 base, with 14 bases spanning the gap. The CDR3 is 14 amino acids. Germline assignment: CDR1 MNHEY and CDR2 SMNVEV (reference sequence). CDR3 sequence: CASRMQGGNTEAFF. CDR3 coding DNA: TGTGCCAGCCGTATGCAGGGCGGGAACACTGAAGCTTTCTTT.

The J gene is TRBJ2-5, the V gene TRBV5-1; TRBD2 matches at 7 bases. Germline V gives CDR1 SGHRS, CDR2 YFSETQ. The V gene end was trimmed by 0 bases and the J gene end by 2 bases; junction bases not matched to a gene: 7. The CDR3 length is 16 residues. The CDR3 is CASSLAPPGGQETQYF. In nucleotides, the CDR3 is TGCGCCAGCAGCTTGGCCCCCCCGGGGGGTCAAGAGACCCAGTACTTC.

This sequence joins TRBV30 and TRBJ1-2; 9 bases are shared with TRBD1. This CDR3 contains 12 residues. With V trimmed by 4 bases and J by 5 bases, 2 bases remained unmatched. The V gene's germline CDR1 is GTSNPN and CDR2 SVGIG (reference sequence). The CDR3 protein is CAWMTGGYGYTF. The CDR3 region has the DNA TGTGCCTGGATGACAGGGGGTTATGGCTACACCTTC.

This clone was found once. J is TRBJ2-7 and V is TRBV14; 8 bases align to TRBD1. The CDR3 covers 15 residues. Trimming removed 2 bases from V and 3 bases from J; junction bases left unmatched: 6. Germline CDR1 and CDR2: SGHDN and FVKESK. The CDR3 DNA sequence: TGTGCCAGCAGCCAAATGAGGGACAGGAGCTACGAGCAGTACTTC. Its protein product is CASSQMRDRSYEQYF.

The rearrangement uses TRBV18 and TRBJ2-2; 7 nucleotides line up with TRBD1. Germline values: CDR1 KGHSH, CDR2 LQKENI. The CDR3 has 14 amino acids. V trimming: 4 bases; J trimming: 4 bases; junction bases outside the gene matches: 3. This CDR3 reads CASSLDRATGELFF. CDR3 DNA: TGTGCCAGCTCACTCGACAGGGCCACCGGGGAGCTGTTTTTT. The full variable domain, in which reference TRBV18 and TRBJ2-2 provide the parts outside the CDR3, is NAGVMQNPRHLVRRRGQEARLRCSPMKGHSHVYWYRQLPEEGLKFMVYLQKENIIDESGMPKERFSAEFPKEGPSILRIQQVVRGDSAAYFCASSLDRATGELFFGEGSRLTVL.

This clone is a singleton in its sample. The rearrangement links TRBV13 to TRBJ2-7, with D hard to call. CDR1 and CDR2 (germline): PRHDT, FYEKMQ (reference sequence). The CDR3 loop spans 14 amino acids. V lost 8 bases and J 6 bases, leaving 20 bases between the germline ends. The CDR3 protein is CASASRTDGTEQYF. The CDR3 DNA reads as TGTGCCAGCGCCAGTCGGACGGATGGCACCGAGCAGTACTTC.

The V call is TRBV14, the J call TRBJ1-1; 8 nucleotides agree with TRBD1. V lost 3 bases and J lost 6; bases outside the gene matches: 12. Germline CDR1 is SGHDN and CDR2 is FVKESK. The CDR3 runs to 16 residues. For the CDR3, the DNA is TGTGCCAGCAGCCAGTCTTGGACAGGGAATAGGCCTGAAGCTTTCTTT. It yields the protein CASSQSWTGNRPEAFF. Full variable domain (remainder filled in from reference TRBV14 and TRBJ1-1): EAGVTQFPSHSVIEKGQTVTLRCDPISGHDNLYWYRRVMGKEIKFLLHFVKESKQDESGMPNNRFLAERTGGTYSTLKVQPAELEDSGVYFCASSQSWTGNRPEAFFGQGTRLTVV.

The V and J genes are TRBV5-1 and TRBJ1-5, with 7 positions matching TRBD1. Germline CDR1 SGHRS, CDR2 YFSETQ. This CDR3 spans 14 amino acids. V dropped 4 bases and J dropped 2; count of bases not matched to a gene: 3. CDR3 sequence: CASSITGGNQPQHF. The CDR3, as DNA: TGCGCCAGCAGCATCACAGGGGGCAATCAGCCCCAGCATTTT.

The genes are TRBV18 and TRBJ2-4; weak D call: TRBD2 (5 bases). This CDR3 is 17 amino acids long. V was pared by 1 base and J by 6 bases, with 19 bases between. Germline loops: CDR1 KGHSH, CDR2 LQKENI. In nucleotides, the CDR3 is TGTGCCAGCTCACCACTTCGAACGGGGAAGTTAGGAAACATTCAGTACTTC. Its translation: CASSPLRTGKLGNIQYF. Drawing the rest from reference TRBV18 and TRBJ2-4, the complete variable domain is NAGVMQNPRHLVRRRGQEARLRCSPMKGHSHVYWYRQLPEEGLKFMVYLQKENIIDESGMPKERFSAEFPKEGPSILRIQQVVRGDSAAYFCASSPLRTGKLGNIQYFGAGTRLSVL.

The V call is TRBV5-1, the J call TRBJ2-5, with D possibly TRBD2 on 6 matching bases. This CDR3 has 15 amino acids. In germline, CDR1 is SGHRS, CDR2 YFSETQ. V was trimmed by 7 bases and J by 2 bases, leaving 18 bases between them. The CDR3 DNA sequence: TGCGCCAGCGTGAAAGCCCCTGGGGGGCAAGAGACCCAGTACTTC. Protein product: CASVKAPGGQETQYF.

The rearrangement links TRBV2 to TRBJ1-3; D is unclear. Germline values: CDR1 SNHLY, CDR2 FYNNEI. V lost 7 bases and J lost 4, with 11 bases in between. CDR3 length: 13 residues. The CDR3 DNA is TGTGCCAGCAACGGGCTCGAAGGAAACACCATATATTTT. Residues: CASNGLEGNTIYF.

The rearrangement uses TRBV10-2 and TRBJ2-7; 7 positions match TRBD1. Trimming cost V 7 bases and J 2 bases; bases outside gene matches: 2. This CDR3 comprises 12 residues. The germline CDR1 and CDR2 sequences are WSHSY and SAAADI. CDR3 sequence: CASTRGPYEQYF. The CDR3 DNA sequence: TGCGCCAGCACAAGGGGGCCCTACGAGCAGTACTTC.

This chain links TRBV28 with TRBJ2-1; D remains unclear. Trimming took off 2 bases at V and 2 bases at J, with 7 bases between the two ends. Germline V gene lookup returns CDR1 MDHEN and CDR2 SYDVKM. The CDR3 runs to 14 residues. CDR3 amino acids: CASSLRPTYNEQFF. The CDR3 coding sequence is TGTGCCAGCAGTTTAAGACCCACCTACAATGAGCAGTTCTTC.

This chain connects TRBV27 to TRBJ2-1; D not resolved. Trimming took off 7 bases at V and 2 bases at J, with 9 bases between the two ends. CDR1 MNHEY and CDR2 SMNVEV come from the germline V gene (reference sequence). The CDR3 runs 13 residues. In DNA, the CDR3 is TGTGCCAGCACGGCGGCTCCCTACAATGAGCAGTTCTTC. As protein: CASTAAPYNEQFF.

The genes are TRBV15 and TRBJ2-5; D is ambiguous. Germline-derived CDR1 and CDR2 are LNHNV and YYDKDF (reference sequence). The CDR3 extends over 15 amino acids. V was pared by 0 bases and J by 1 base, with 9 bases between. The CDR3 DNA is TGTGCCACCAGCAGAGATAGGGCAGGCCAAGAGACCCAGTACTTC. Translation: CATSRDRAGQETQYF.

CDR3 amino acids: CASSTLPPSGKSYEQYF. CDR3 sequence (DNA): TGTGCCAGCTCAACCCTTCCGCCCAGCGGGAAGTCCTACGAGCAGTACTTC. This rearrangement joins TRBV18 to TRBJ2-7, with 7 bases lining up with TRBD2. The length of the CDR3 is 17 residues. V shed 5 bases, J shed 1 base, and the junction held 14 bases outside the gene matches. Germline V gene lookup returns CDR1 KGHSH and CDR2 LQKENI.

This chain joins TRBV10-3 and TRBJ2-2; TRBD1 aligns across 11 bases. The CDR3 consists of 18 residues. Germline CDR1 is ENHRY and CDR2 is SYGVKD. Trimming took 1 base from V and 6 from J; bases not matched to a gene: 10. In nucleotides, the CDR3 is TGTGCCATCAGTGAGTGGACAGGGGGCGGTTCTTTTCCCGGGGAGCTGTTTTTT. Residues: CAISEWTGGGSFPGELFF.

The rearrangement joins TRBV27 to TRBJ1-5; D is unresolved. The CDR3 spans 15 residues. Germline assignment: CDR1 MNHEY and CDR2 SMNVEV (reference sequence). V dropped 6 bases and J dropped 2 bases, with 14 bases sitting between them. The CDR3 DNA reads as TGTGCCAGCAGGCGGAGTGGGGAGGGCAATCAGCCCCAGCATTTT. Its protein product is CASRRSGEGNQPQHF.

The chain joins TRBV28 to TRBJ1-5; no definite D call. V was clipped by 10 bases and J by 11 bases, with 18 bases between them. CDR3 length: 12 amino acids. CDR1 is MDHEN and CDR2 is SYDVKM in the germline V gene. CDR3 coding DNA: TGTGCCACCAGGTCGTTTCTGTCTGCCCAGCATTTT. Its protein product is CATRSFLSAQHF.

The chain carries TRBV27 and TRBJ2-7; 9 bases are shared with TRBD2. Unmatched junction bases numbered 13, after V lost 7 bases and J lost 6 bases. Germline assignment: CDR1 MNHEY and CDR2 SMNVEV (reference sequence). The CDR3 has 15 amino acids. The CDR3 is CASISPSSGIGEQYF. CDR3 nucleotides: TGTGCCAGCATCTCTCCGTCTAGCGGGATAGGCGAGCAGTACTTC.

The V call is TRBV5-1, the J call TRBJ2-7; maybe TRBD2 (6 bases). The CDR3 has 15 residues. Germline V lookup: CDR1 SGHRS, CDR2 YFSETQ. V lost 5 bases to trimming and J lost 6 bases, with 21 bases between them. CDR3 sequence (DNA): TGCGCCAGCAGTTTCAGTTCCGGAGGGGTGAGCGAGCAGTACTTC. Its protein product is CASSFSSGGVSEQYF. Full variable domain (missing parts from reference TRBV5-1 and TRBJ2-7): KAGVTQTPRYLIKTRGQQVTLSCSPISGHRSVSWYQQTPGQGLQFLFEYFSETQRNKGNFPGRFSGRQFSNSRSEMNVSTLELGDSALYLCASSFSSGGVSEQYFGPGTRLTVT.

The sample holds one count of this clone. The sample has other DNA sequences that encode this CDR3 too. This chain joins TRBV5-4 and TRBJ2-3; 10 nucleotides align to TRBD2. Germline V lookup: CDR1 SGHNT, CDR2 YYREEE (reference sequence). This CDR3 is 16 amino acids long. Germline trimming cut 0 bases from V and 1 base from J; bases unmatched to any gene: 2. The CDR3 DNA reads as TGTGCCAGCAGCTTGGGCGGGACTAGCGGCACAGATACGCAGTATTTT. It specifies CASSLGGTSGTDTQYF. The whole variable domain, filled in from reference TRBV5-4 and TRBJ2-3, reads ETGVTQSPTHLIKTRGQQVTLRCSSQSGHNTVSWYQQALGQGPQFIFQYYREEENGRGNFPPRFSGLQFPNYSSELNVNALELDDSALYLCASSLGGTSGTDTQYFGPGTRLTVL.

The genes are TRBV28 and TRBJ1-5; perhaps TRBD1 as D (5 bases). Germline lookup yields CDR1 MDHEN and CDR2 SYDVKM. The CDR3 is 16 residues long. Trimming cost V 5 bases and J 6 bases, with 20 bases left between them. The CDR3 loop is CASSPYQGQGGQPQHF. DNA of the CDR3: TGTGCCAGCAGTCCTTATCAGGGCCAAGGCGGTCAGCCCCAGCATTTT.

The chain has TRBV7-8 and TRBJ2-7, with 8 positions matching TRBD2. This CDR3 region has 14 residues. V was pared by 5 bases and J by 3 bases, with 6 bases of the junction left unmatched. The germline V gene has CDR1 SGHVS and CDR2 FQNEAQ. The CDR3 coding sequence is TGTGCCAGCAGCCTCTCCGGGGGGGACTACGAGCAGTACTTC. It yields the protein CASSLSGGDYEQYF.

The chain links TRBV7-9 to TRBJ2-7; 13 bases are a match to TRBD2. CDR1 and CDR2 from the germline V gene are SEHNR and FQNEAQ (reference sequence). Trimming cost V 5 bases and J 2 bases; bases outside gene matches: 3. The CDR3 is 15 amino acids. The DNA of the CDR3 is TGTGCCAGCAGCCCCGGGACTAGCGGGGCCTACGAGCAGTACTTC. This translates into CASSPGTSGAYEQYF. The complete variable domain, with remaining parts taken from reference TRBV7-9 and TRBJ2-7, reads DTGVSQNPRHKITKRGQNVTFRCDPISEHNRLYWYRQTLGQGPEFLTYFQNEAQLEKSRLLSDRFSAERPKGSFSTLEIQRTEQGDSAMYLCASSPGTSGAYEQYFGPGTRLTVT.

The gene calls are TRBV11-2 and TRBJ1-1; TRBD1 aligns across 7 bases. Germline CDR1 and CDR2: SGHAT and FQNNGV. This CDR3 has 15 amino acids. The junction had 10 bases not matched to a gene; V was cut back by 5 bases and J by 4 bases. The chain's CDR3 is CASSERARGATEAFF. CDR3 bases: TGTGCCAGCAGCGAAAGAGCCAGGGGGGCCACTGAAGCTTTCTTT.

This chain connects TRBV29-1 to TRBJ2-1; 12 bases line up with TRBD2. The V gene end was trimmed by 7 bases and the J gene end by 0 bases; junction bases not matched to a gene: 4. Per the germline V gene, CDR1 is SQVTM and CDR2 is ANQGSEA. The CDR3 spans 15 residues. CDR3 loop: CSAETSGSSYNEQFF. The CDR3 DNA sequence: TGCAGCGCCGAGACTAGCGGGAGCTCCTACAATGAGCAGTTCTTC.

Here the CDR3 reads CASRRTGDDGELFF. For the CDR3, the DNA is TGCGCCAGCAGGAGGACAGGGGATGACGGGGAGCTGTTTTTT. V gene TRBV23-1 combines with J gene TRBJ2-2, with 9 bases that match TRBD1. TRBV23-1 is sorted into the ORF group, with uncertain function. V was clipped by 6 bases and J by 7 bases; unmatched bases: 6. This CDR3 comprises 14 residues.

This chain links TRBV7-2 with TRBJ1-2; D is unresolved. V lost 4 bases and J 6 bases, leaving 3 bases between the germline ends. Germline CDR1 and CDR2: SGHTA and FQGNSA. The CDR3 is made up of 10 amino acids. The DNA for the CDR3 is TGTGCCAGCAGCTATCATGGCTACACCTTC. Protein: CASSYHGYTF. The variable domain in full, completed from reference TRBV7-2 and TRBJ1-2, reads GAGVSQSPSNKVTEKGKDVELRCDPISGHTALYWYRQSLGQGLEFLIYFQGNSAPDKSGLPSDRFSAERTGGSVSTLTIQRTQQEDSAVYLCASSYHGYTFGSGTRLTVV.